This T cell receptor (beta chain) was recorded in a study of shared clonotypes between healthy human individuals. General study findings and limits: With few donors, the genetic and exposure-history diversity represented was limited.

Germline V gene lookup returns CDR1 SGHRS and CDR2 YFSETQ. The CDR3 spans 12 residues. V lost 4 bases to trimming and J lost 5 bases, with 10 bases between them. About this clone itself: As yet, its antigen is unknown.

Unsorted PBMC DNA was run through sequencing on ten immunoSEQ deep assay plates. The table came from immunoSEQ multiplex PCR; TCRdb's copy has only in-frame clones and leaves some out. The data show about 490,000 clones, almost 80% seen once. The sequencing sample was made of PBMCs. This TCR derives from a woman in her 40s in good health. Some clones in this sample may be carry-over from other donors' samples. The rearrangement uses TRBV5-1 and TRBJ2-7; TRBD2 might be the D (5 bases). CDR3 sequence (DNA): TGCGCCAGCAGCCGGAGCGGCAACGAGCAGTACTTC. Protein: CASSRSGNEQYF.